This TCR beta chain was obtained from a study of T cell responses to AZD1222 COVID-19 vaccine. V lost 6 bases, J lost 5 bases, and 11 bases lay in between. Germline CDR1 is LGHNT and CDR2 is FRNRAP. The CDR3 runs 12 residues. Concerning this clone itself: Its antigen is currently unknown.

Generated by immunoSEQ multiplex PCR, the TCRdb table keeps only in-frame clones and is missing some. The sample gives around 95,000 clones, over 90% of which show up once; under 2% is in the top ten. Findings and caveats of the study: Repertoire samples came only from after the peak T cell response. Seropositivity was recorded at baseline in only a handful of AZD1222 recipients.

The sample was peripheral blood, taken on day 0 of AZD1222 vaccination. The V call is TRBV12-5, the J call TRBJ2-7, with D unresolved. This clonotype was sampled from an adult in good health. Written as DNA, the CDR3 is TGTGCTAGTGGGATAGATTGGGACGAGCAGTACTTC. It translates to CASGIDWDEQYF.